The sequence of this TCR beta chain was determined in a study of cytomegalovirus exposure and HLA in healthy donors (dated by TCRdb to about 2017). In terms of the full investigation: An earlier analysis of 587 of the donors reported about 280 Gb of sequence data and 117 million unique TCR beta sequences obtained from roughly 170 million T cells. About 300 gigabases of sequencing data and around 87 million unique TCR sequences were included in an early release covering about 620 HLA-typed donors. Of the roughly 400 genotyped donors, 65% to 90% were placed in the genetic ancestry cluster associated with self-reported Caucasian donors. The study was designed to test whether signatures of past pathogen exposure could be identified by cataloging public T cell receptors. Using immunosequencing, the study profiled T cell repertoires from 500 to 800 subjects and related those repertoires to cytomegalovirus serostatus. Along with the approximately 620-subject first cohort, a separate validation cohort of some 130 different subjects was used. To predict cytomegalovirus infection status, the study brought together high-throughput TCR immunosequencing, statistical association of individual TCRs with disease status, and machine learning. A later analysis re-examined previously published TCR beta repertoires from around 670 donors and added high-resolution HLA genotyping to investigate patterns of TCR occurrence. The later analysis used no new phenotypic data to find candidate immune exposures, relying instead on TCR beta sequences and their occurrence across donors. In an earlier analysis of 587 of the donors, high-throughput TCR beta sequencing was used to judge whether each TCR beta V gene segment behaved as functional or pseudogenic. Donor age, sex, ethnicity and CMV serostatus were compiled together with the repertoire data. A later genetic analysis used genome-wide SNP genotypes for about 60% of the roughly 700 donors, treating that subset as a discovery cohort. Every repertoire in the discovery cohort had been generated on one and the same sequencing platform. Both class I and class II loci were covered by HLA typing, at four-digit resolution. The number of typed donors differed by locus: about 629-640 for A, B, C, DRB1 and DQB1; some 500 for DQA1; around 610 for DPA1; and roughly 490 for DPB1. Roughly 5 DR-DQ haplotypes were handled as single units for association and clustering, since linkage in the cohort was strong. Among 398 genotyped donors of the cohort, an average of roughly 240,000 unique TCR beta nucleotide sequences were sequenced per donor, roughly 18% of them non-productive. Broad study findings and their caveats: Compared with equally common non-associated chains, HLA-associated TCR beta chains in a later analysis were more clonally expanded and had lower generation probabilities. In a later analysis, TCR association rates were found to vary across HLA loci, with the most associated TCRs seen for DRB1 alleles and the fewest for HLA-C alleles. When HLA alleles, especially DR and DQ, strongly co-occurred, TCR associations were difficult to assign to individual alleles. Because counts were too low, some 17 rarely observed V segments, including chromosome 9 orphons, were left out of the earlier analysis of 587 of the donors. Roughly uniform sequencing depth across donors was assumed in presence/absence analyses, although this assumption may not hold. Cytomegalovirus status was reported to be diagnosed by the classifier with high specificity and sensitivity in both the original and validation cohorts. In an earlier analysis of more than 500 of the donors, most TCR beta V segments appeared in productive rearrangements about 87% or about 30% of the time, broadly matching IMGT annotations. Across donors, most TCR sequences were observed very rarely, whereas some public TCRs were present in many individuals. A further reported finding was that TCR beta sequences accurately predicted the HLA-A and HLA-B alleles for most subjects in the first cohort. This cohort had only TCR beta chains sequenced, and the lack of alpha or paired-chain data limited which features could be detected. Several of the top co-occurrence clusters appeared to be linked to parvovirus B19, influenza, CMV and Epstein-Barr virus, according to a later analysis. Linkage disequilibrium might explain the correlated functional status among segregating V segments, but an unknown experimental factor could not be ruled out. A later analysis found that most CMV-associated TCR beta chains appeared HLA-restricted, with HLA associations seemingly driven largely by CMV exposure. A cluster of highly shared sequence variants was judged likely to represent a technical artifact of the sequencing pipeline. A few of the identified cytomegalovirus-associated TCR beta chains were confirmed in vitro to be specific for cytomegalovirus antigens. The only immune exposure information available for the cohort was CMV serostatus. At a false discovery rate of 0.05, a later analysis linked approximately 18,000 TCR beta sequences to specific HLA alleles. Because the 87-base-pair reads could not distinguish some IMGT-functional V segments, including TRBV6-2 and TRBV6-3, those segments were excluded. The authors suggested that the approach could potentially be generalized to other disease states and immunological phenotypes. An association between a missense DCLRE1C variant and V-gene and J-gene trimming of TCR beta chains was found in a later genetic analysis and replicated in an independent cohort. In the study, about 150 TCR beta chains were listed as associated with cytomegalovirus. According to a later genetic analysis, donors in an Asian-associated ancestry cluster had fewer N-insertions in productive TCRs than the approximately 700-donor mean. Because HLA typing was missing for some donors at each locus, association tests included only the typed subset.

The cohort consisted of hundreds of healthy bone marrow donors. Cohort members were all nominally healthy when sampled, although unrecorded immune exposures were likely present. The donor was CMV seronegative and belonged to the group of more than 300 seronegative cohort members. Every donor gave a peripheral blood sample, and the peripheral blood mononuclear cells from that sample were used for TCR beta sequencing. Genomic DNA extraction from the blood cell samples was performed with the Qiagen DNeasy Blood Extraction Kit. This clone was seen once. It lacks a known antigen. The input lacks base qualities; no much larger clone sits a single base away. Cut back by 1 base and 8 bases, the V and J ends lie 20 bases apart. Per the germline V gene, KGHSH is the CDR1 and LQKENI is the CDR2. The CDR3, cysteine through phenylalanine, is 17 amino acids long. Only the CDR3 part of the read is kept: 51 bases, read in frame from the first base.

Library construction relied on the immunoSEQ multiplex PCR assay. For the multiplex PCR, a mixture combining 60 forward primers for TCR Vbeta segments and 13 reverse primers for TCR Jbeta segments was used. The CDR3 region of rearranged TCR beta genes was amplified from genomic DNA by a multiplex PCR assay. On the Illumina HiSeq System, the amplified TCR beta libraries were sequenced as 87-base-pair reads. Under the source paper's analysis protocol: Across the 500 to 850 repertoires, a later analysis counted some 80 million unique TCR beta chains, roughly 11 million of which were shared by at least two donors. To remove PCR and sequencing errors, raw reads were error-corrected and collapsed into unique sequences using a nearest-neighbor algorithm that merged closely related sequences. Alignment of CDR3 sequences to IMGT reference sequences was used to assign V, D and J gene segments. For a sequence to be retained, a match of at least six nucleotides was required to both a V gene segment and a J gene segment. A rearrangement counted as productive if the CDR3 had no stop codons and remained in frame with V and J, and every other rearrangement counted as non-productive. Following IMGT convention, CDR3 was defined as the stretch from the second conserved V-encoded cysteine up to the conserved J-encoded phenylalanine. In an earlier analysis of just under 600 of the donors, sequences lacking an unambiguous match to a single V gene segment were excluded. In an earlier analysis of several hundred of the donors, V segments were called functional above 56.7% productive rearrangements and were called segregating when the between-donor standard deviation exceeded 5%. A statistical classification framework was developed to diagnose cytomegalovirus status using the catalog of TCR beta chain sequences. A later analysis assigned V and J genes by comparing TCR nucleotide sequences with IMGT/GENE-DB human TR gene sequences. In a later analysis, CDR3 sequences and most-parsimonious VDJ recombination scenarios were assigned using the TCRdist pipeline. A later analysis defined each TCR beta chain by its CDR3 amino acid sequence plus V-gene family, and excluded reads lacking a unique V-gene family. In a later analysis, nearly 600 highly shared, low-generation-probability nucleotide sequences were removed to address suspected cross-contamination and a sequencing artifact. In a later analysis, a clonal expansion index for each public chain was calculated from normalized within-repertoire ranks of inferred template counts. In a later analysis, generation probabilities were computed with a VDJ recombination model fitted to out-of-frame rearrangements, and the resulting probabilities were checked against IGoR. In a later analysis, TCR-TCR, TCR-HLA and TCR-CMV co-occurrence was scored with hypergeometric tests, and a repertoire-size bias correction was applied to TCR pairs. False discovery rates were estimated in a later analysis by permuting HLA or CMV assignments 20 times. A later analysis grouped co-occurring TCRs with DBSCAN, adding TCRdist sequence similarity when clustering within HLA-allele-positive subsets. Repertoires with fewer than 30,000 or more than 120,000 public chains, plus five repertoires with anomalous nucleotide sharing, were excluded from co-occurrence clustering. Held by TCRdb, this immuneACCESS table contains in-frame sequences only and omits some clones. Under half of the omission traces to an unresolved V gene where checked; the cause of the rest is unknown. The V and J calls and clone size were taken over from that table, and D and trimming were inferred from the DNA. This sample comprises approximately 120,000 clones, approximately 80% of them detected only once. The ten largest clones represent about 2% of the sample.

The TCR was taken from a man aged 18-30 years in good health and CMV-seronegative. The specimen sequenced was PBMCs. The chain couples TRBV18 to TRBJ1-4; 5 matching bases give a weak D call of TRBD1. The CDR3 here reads CASSPLSPRGRGEKLFF. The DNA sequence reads TGTGCCAGCTCACCACTTTCCCCGCGGGGCCGAGGGGAAAAACTGTTTTTT.